Listed below are T cell receptor beta chains from one sample, sequenced in a study of cytomegalovirus exposure and HLA in healthy donors. Profiling relied on immunoSEQ multiplex PCR, and the TCRdb table lists in-frame clones only, not all of them. Here the sample spans more than 150,000 clones, approximately 88% being singletons. The specimen was PBMCs. These receptors all stem from a boy under 10 years old in good health and CMV-seronegative. CDR3s leave out the opening cysteine and the closing phenylalanine or tryptophan. Fields, in order: J gene, V gene, CDR3 protein.

j_call: TRBJ1-3
v_call: TRBV28
cdr3_aa: ASSLSGTGNTIY

j_call: TRBJ2-5
v_call: TRBV27
cdr3_aa: ASSPQIGGLGTQY

j_call: TRBJ2-7
v_call: TRBV6-1
cdr3_aa: ASRGHERYEQY

j_call: TRBJ2-6
v_call: TRBV6-4
cdr3_aa: ASSESGGERVLT

j_call: TRBJ2-7
v_call: TRBV11-2
cdr3_aa: ASRSNISGRTYEQY

j_call: TRBJ2-5
v_call: TRBV6-1
cdr3_aa: ASGPRGETQY

j_call: TRBJ1-5
v_call: TRBV5-6
cdr3_aa: ASSLGVNQPQH

j_call: TRBJ1-1
v_call: TRBV5-6
cdr3_aa: ASSLELSARAWTEAF

j_call: TRBJ1-1
v_call: TRBV28
cdr3_aa: ASSFRGTEAF

j_call: TRBJ2-7
v_call: TRBV19
cdr3_aa: ASQSGGEQY

j_call: TRBJ1-1
v_call: TRBV19
cdr3_aa: ASSPGQGKTEAF

j_call: TRBJ2-3
v_call: TRBV9
cdr3_aa: ASSVGNGKADTQY

j_call: TRBJ1-1
v_call: TRBV2
cdr3_aa: ASRPLRGNTEAF

j_call: TRBJ2-7
v_call: TRBV25-1
cdr3_aa: ASSESHRGSYEQY

j_call: TRBJ2-7
v_call: TRBV19
cdr3_aa: ASSLGLAGSYEQY

j_call: TRBJ2-7
v_call: TRBV6-1
cdr3_aa: ASSDDSGRAYEQY

j_call: TRBJ1-5
v_call: TRBV13
cdr3_aa: ASSLSGGQPQH

j_call: TRBJ1-5
v_call: TRBV5-6
cdr3_aa: ASSLGTENQPQH

j_call: TRBJ1-4
v_call: TRBV27
cdr3_aa: ASSKQGLNEKLF

j_call: TRBJ1-6
v_call: TRBV28
cdr3_aa: ASSPPFGSPLH

j_call: TRBJ1-4
v_call: TRBV23-1
cdr3_aa: ASSPPKLGGGPNEKLF

j_call: TRBJ2-7
v_call: TRBV19
cdr3_aa: ASSTAGVGYEQY

j_call: TRBJ2-3
v_call: TRBV12-5
cdr3_aa: ASALTSTDTQY

j_call: TRBJ1-1
v_call: TRBV6-1
cdr3_aa: ASSEGPGLGVAF

j_call: TRBJ2-1
v_call: TRBV11-2
cdr3_aa: ASSSGVNGQF

j_call: TRBJ1-3
v_call: TRBV5-8
cdr3_aa: ASSIQGSGNTIY

j_call: TRBJ2-1
v_call: TRBV11-1
cdr3_aa: ASSLAGWASGSTNEQF

j_call: TRBJ2-5
v_call: TRBV9
cdr3_aa: ASSVVGEGETQY

j_call: TRBJ2-1
v_call: TRBV5-8
cdr3_aa: ASSLVFAGGPGSYNEQF

j_call: TRBJ1-4
v_call: TRBV5-6
cdr3_aa: ASSAGQMTTNEKLF

j_call: TRBJ2-7
v_call: TRBV9
cdr3_aa: ASSEIAGEGYEQY